This T cell receptor (beta chain) was captured by sequencing in a study of monozygotic twins with inflammatory bowel disease. CDR1 is MDHEN, CDR2 SYDVKM, per germline. This CDR3 is built from 15 residues. TCRdb processed the 5' RACE reads again and assigns one entry to each CDR3 protein, with no DNA. The sample data list approximately 390,000 distinct CDR3 sequences. Sequencing was performed on blood. The clonotype comes from a human donor with ulcerative colitis or Crohn's disease, or a healthy co-twin of an affected twin (not recorded which). The chain joins TRBV28 to TRBJ1-2; the D gene TCRdb calls, TRBD1, cannot be checked with no DNA. CDR3 amino acids: CASSPSGGAGYGYTF.